This T cell receptor beta chain was identified in a study of CD8+CD57+ T cells in acquired aplastic anemia. This clonotype was detected many times. Germline values: CDR1 DFQATT, CDR2 SNEGSKA (reference sequence). The CDR3 covers 17 residues. The ends were cut back, 2 bases at V and 3 bases at J, with 23 bases in the middle. By flow cytometry, patients selected for sequencing had shown an expansion of CD8+CD57+ cells. TCR beta VDJ and CDR3 profiling used genomic DNA as template. In TCRdb, the reads were re-called with MiXCR into one record per CDR3 protein. The sample contains hundreds of thousands of distinct CDR3 sequences, under 40% of which appear only once.

The chain carries TRBV20-1 and TRBJ2-7; D might be TRBD2 (7 bases). The sample consisted of sorted CD4+, CD8+, or CD8+CD57+ T cells (not recorded which) from PBMCs. This sequence originates from a human donor with aplastic anemia. CDR3 DNA sequence: TGCAGTGCTAGAAAATTCCTGGTCGCGCGGGGGCACTACGAGCAGTACTTC. Its protein is CSARKFLVARGHYEQYF.